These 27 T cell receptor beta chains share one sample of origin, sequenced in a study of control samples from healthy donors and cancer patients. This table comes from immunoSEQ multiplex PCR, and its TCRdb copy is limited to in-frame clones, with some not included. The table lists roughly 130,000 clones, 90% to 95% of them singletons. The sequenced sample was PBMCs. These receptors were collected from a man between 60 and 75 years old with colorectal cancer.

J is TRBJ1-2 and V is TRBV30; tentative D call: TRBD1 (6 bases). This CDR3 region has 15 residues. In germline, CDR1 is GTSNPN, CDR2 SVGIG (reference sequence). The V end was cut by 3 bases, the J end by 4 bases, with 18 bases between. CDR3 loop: CAWSPPGRGIYGYTF. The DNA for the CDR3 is TGTGCCTGGAGCCCTCCCGGGAGGGGGATCTATGGCTACACCTTC. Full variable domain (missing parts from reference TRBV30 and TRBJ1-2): SQTIHQWPATLVQPVGSPLSLECTVEGTSNPNLYWYRQAAGRGLQLLFYSVGIGQISSEVPQNLSASRPQDRQFILSSKKLLLSDSGFYLCAWSPPGRGIYGYTFGSGTRLTVV.

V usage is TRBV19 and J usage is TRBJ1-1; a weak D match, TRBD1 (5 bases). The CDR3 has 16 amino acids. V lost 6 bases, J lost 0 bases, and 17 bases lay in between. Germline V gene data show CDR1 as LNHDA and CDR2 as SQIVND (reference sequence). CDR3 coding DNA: TGTGCCAGTAGGTCTTCAGGGATCCGGATGAACACTGAAGCTTTCTTT. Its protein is CASRSSGIRMNTEAFF. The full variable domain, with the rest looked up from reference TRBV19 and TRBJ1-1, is DGGITQSPKYLFRKEGQNVTLSCEQNLNHDAMYWYRQDPGQGLRLIYYSQIVNDFQKGDIAEGYSVSREKKESFPLTVTSAQKNPTAFYLCASRSSGIRMNTEAFFGQGTRLTVV.

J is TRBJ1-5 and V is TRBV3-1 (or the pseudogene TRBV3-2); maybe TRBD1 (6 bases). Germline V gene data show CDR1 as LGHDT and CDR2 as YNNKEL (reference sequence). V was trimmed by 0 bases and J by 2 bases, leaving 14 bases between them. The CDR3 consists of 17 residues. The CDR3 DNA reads TGTGCCAGCAGCCAAGAGTACAGGGTGGGGGGCAATCAGCCCCAGCATTTT. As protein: CASSQEYRVGGNQPQHF.

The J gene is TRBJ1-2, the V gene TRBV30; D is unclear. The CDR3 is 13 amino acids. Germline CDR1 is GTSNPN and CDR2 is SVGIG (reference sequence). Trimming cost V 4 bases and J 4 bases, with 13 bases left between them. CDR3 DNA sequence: TGTGCCTGGACTATGGACTGGGGCTATGGCTACACCTTC. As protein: CAWTMDWGYGYTF.

The CDR3, as DNA: TGTGCCAGCAGCTTGGGACAGGGTAACTACGAGCAGTACTTC. Amino acid sequence: CASSLGQGNYEQYF. V usage is TRBV11-3 and J usage is TRBJ2-7; 9 bases are shared with TRBD1. V was pared by 3 bases and J by 3 bases, with 3 bases of the junction left unmatched. The germline V gene encodes CDR1 SGHNT and CDR2 YENEEA. This CDR3 is 14 amino acids long.

CDR3 in DNA: TGTGCCAGTAGTTTAGGACAGGTCTATGGCTACACCTTC. Its protein product is CASSLGQVYGYTF. The chain employs TRBV19 and TRBJ1-2; TRBD1 agrees at 7 bases. CDR1 is LNHDA, CDR2 SQIVND, per germline (reference sequence). The CDR3 is made up of 13 amino acids. The V segment lost 5 bases and the J segment 4 bases; nucleotides outside the gene matches: 4.

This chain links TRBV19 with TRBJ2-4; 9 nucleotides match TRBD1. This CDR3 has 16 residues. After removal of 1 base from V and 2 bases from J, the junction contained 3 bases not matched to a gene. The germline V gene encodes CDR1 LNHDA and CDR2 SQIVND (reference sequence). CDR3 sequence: CASSIVGQGSKNIQYF. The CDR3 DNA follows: TGTGCCAGTAGTATAGTGGGACAGGGATCCAAAAACATTCAGTACTTC.

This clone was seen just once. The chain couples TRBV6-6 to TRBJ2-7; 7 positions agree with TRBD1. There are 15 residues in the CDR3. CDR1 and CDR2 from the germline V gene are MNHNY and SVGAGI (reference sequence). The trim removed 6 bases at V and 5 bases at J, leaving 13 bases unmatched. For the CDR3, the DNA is TGTGCCAGCAGCCGTACAGGGGTTAATTATGACGAGCAGTACTTC. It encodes CASSRTGVNYDEQYF.

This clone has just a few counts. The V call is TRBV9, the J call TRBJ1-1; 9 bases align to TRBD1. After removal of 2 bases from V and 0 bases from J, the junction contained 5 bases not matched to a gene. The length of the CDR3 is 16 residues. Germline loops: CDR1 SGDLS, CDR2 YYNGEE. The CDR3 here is CASSVADRGMNTEAFF. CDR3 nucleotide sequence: TGTGCCAGCAGCGTTGCGGACAGGGGCATGAACACTGAAGCTTTCTTT.

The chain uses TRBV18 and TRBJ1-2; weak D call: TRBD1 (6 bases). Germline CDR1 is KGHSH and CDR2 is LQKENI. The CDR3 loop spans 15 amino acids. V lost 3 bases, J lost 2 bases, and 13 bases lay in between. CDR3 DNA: TGTGCCAGCTCACCCTCCGGGGGCGCAAACTATGGCTACACCTTC. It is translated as CASSPSGGANYGYTF.

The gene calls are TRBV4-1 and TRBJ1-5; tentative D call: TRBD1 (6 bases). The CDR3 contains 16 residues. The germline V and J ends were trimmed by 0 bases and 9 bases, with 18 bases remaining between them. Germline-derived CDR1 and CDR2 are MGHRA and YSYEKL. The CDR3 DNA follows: TGCGCCAGCAGCCAAGATCCCCCTCAGGGGTACCGGCCCCAGCATTTT. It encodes CASSQDPPQGYRPQHF.

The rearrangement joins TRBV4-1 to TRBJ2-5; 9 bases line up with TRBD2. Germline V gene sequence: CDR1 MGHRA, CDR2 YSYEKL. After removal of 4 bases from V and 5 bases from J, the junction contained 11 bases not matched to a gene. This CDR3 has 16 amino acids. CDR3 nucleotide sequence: TGCGCCAGCAGCCCCAGCGGCGGGGGGGCCGGGGAGACCCAGTACTTC. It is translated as CASSPSGGGAGETQYF.

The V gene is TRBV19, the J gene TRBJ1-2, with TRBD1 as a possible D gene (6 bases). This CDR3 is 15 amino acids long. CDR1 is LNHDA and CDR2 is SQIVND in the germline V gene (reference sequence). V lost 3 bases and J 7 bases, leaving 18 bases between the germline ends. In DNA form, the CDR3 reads TGTGCCAGTAGTATGGGGAGGGGGGCGAGCACTGGCTACACCTTC. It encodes CASSMGRGASTGYTF.

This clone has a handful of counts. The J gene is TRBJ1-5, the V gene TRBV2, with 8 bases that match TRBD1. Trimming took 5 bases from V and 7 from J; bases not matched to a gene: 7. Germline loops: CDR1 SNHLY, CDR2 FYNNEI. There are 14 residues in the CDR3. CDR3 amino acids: CASSSRTGRQPQHF. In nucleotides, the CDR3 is TGTGCCAGCAGTTCTCGGACAGGGCGACAGCCCCAGCATTTT.

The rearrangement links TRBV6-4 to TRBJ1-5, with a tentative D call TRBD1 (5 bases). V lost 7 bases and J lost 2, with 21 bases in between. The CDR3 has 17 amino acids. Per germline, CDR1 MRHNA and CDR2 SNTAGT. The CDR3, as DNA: TGTGCCAGCACCTCTGGAGGGGTCGATCTGGGCAATCAGCCCCAGCATTTT. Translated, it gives CASTSGGVDLGNQPQHF.

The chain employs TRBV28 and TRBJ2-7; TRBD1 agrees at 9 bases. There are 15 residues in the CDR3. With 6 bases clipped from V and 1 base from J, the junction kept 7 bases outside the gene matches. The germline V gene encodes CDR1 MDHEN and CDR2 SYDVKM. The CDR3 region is CASSPGGTGSYEQYF. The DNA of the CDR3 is TGTGCCAGCAGCCCCGGAGGGACAGGGTCCTACGAGCAGTACTTC.

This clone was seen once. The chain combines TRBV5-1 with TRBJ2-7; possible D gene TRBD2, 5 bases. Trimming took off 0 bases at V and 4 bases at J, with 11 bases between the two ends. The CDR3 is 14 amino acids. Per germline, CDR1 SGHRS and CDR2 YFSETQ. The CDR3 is CASSLGRKMYEQYF. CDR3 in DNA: TGCGCCAGCAGCTTGGGGAGGAAAATGTACGAGCAGTACTTC. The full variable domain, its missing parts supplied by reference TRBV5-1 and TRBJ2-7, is KAGVTQTPRYLIKTRGQQVTLSCSPISGHRSVSWYQQTPGQGLQFLFEYFSETQRNKGNFPGRFSGRQFSNSRSEMNVSTLELGDSALYLCASSLGRKMYEQYFGPGTRLTVT.

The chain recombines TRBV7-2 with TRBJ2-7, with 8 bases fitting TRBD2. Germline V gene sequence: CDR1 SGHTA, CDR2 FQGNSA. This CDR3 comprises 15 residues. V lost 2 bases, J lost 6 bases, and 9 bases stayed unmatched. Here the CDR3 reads CASSLRLGGVGEQYF. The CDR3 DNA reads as TGTGCCAGCAGCTTAAGGCTCGGGGGGGTAGGCGAGCAGTACTTC.

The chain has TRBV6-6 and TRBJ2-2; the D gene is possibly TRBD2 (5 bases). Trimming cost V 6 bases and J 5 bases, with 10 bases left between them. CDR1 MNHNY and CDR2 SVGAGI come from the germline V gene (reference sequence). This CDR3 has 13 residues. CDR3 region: CASSISGTGELFF. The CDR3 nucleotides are TGTGCCAGCAGCATAAGCGGTACCGGGGAGCTGTTTTTT.

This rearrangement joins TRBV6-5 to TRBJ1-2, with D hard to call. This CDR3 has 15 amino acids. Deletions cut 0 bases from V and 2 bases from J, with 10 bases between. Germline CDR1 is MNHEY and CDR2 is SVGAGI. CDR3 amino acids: CASSYSTYWNYGYTF. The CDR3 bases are TGTGCCAGCAGTTACTCGACTTACTGGAACTATGGCTACACCTTC.

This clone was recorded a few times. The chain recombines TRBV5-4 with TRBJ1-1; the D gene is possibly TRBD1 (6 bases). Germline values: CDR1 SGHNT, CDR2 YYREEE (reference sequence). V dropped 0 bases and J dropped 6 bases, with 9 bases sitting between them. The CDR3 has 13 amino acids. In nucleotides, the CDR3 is TGTGCCAGCAGCTTGGTGGACAGCCCTGAAGCTTTCTTT. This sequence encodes CASSLVDSPEAFF.

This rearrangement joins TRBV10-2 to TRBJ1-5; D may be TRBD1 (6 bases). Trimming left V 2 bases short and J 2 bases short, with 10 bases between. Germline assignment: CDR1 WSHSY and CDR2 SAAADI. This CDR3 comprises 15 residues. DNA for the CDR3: TGCGCCAGCAGTGAGGGGGGGCCTGGCAATCAGCCCCAGCATTTT. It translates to CASSEGGPGNQPQHF.

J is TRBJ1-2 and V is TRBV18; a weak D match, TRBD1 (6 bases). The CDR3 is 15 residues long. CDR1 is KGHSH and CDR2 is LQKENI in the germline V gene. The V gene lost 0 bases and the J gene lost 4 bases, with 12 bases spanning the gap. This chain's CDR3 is CASSPPGAPSYGYTF. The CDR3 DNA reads TGTGCCAGCTCACCACCGGGGGCTCCTAGCTATGGCTACACCTTC.

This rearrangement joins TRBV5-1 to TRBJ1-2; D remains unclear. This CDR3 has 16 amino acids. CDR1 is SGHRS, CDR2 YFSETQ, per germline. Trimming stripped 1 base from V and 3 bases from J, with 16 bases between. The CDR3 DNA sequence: TGCGCCAGCAGCTTGATAGGCGCAAGAGATGACTATGGCTACACCTTC. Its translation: CASSLIGARDDYGYTF.

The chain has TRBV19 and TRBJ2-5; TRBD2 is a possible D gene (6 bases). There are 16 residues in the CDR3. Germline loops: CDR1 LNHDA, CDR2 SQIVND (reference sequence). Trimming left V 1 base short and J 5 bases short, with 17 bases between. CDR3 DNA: TGTGCCAGTAGTATAGGGGGCAGGAGGGCGGTTGAGACCCAGTACTTC. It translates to CASSIGGRRAVETQYF.

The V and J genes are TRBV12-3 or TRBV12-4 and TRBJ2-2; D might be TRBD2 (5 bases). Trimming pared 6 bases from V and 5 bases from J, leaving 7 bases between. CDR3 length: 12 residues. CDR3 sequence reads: CASRRETGELFF. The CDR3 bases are TGTGCCAGCAGGAGGGAGACCGGGGAGCTGTTTTTT.

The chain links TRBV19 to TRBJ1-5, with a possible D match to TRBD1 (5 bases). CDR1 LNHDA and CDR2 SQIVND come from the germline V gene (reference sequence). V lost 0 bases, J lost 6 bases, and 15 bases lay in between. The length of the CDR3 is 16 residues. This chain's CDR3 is CASSIDLGGDGQPQHF. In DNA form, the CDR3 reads TGTGCCAGTAGTATAGATCTGGGCGGGGACGGTCAGCCCCAGCATTTT.